One sample yielded the 7 T cell receptor beta chains listed below, sequenced in a study of blood T cell repertoires in COVID-19. The data were produced by immunoSEQ multiplex PCR, yet TCRdb's version contains in-frame clones alone and is incomplete. The table records some 48,000 clones, roughly 90% of them present only once. Material: peripheral blood. The source is a man between 65 and 80 years old with active COVID-19.

The CDR3 coding sequence is TGTGCCAGCAGTTGGACAGGTGGGGGGACCCAGTACTTC. This gives the protein CASSWTGGGTQYF. The gene calls are TRBV12-3 or TRBV12-4 and TRBJ2-5, with 7 bases lining up with TRBD1. V shed 4 bases, J shed 7 bases, and the junction held 6 bases outside the gene matches. CDR3 size: 13 residues.

The chain combines TRBV3-1 (or the pseudogene TRBV3-2) with TRBJ2-2, with 8 bases aligning to TRBD2. CDR1 LGHDT and CDR2 YNNKEL come from the germline V gene (reference sequence). V lost 3 bases and J lost 5; bases outside the gene matches: 11. This CDR3 contains 17 residues. CDR3 sequence (DNA): TGTGCCAGCAGCCAGAAACGCCGGGGGGGCGCGACCGGGGAGCTGTTTTTT. This gives the protein CASSQKRRGGATGELFF.

The chain combines TRBV5-1 with TRBJ2-3, with D perhaps TRBD1 (6 bases). The germline V gene encodes CDR1 SGHRS and CDR2 YFSETQ. The CDR3 has 15 amino acids. V was cut by 4 bases and J by 2 bases, with 14 bases left in between. In DNA form, the CDR3 reads TGCGCCAGCAGCCCTCTGGGGGCAAACACAGATACGCAGTATTTT. It encodes CASSPLGANTDTQYF. Looking up the rest from reference TRBV5-1 and TRBJ2-3 gives the full variable domain: KAGVTQTPRYLIKTRGQQVTLSCSPISGHRSVSWYQQTPGQGLQFLFEYFSETQRNKGNFPGRFSGRQFSNSRSEMNVSTLELGDSALYLCASSPLGANTDTQYFGPGTRLTVL.

The chain links TRBV18 to TRBJ2-2; D perhaps matches TRBD2 (7 bases). Per the germline V gene, CDR1 is KGHSH and CDR2 is LQKENI. Trimming cost V 3 bases and J 1 base, with 15 bases left between them. CDR3 length equals 17 residues. CDR3 protein: CASSPHPGGVNTGELFF. The CDR3 bases are TGTGCCAGCTCACCGCACCCGGGGGGCGTGAACACCGGGGAGCTGTTTTTT.

The V and J genes are TRBV19 and TRBJ1-2; TRBD1 matches at 7 bases. The CDR3 length is 16 residues. V shed 5 bases, J shed 0 bases, and the junction held 9 bases outside the gene matches. From germline, CDR1 is LNHDA and CDR2 SQIVND (reference sequence). Written as DNA, the CDR3 is TGTGCCAGTAGTGGAGCAGGGGGGTACTCTAACTATGGCTACACCTTC. This gives the protein CASSGAGGYSNYGYTF.

The chain employs TRBV28 and TRBJ2-1, with 12 bases identical to TRBD2. The CDR3 has 16 residues. Trimming at V came to 4 bases and at J to 3 bases, leaving 4 bases not matched to a gene. Germline CDR1 is MDHEN and CDR2 is SYDVKM. The DNA of the CDR3 is TGTGCCAGCAGTTCCCTAGCGGGAGGGGTCTACAATGAGCAGTTCTTC. Translation: CASSSLAGGVYNEQFF. Full variable domain (remainder filled in from reference TRBV28 and TRBJ2-1): DVKVTQSSRYLVKRTGEKVFLECVQDMDHENMFWYRQDPGLGLRLIYFSYDVKMKEKGDIPEGYSVSREKKERFSLILESASTNQTSMYLCASSSLAGGVYNEQFFGPGTRLTVL.

V is TRBV5-1 and J is TRBJ2-7, with 7 bases identical to TRBD1. CDR1 and CDR2 from the germline V gene are SGHRS and YFSETQ. With 6 bases clipped from V and 4 bases from J, the junction kept 10 bases outside the gene matches. This CDR3 region has 14 residues. Written as DNA, the CDR3 is TGCGCCAGCAACGGGGAGACAGGGTCGTACGAGCAGTACTTC. Translation gives CASNGETGSYEQYF.